The subject of this entry is one TCR beta chain. The antigen remains undetermined. The data are from a study of response to subunit inactivated influenza vaccine. TCRdb ran MiXCR on the RT-PCR reads and lists one entry per CDR3 protein. The sample has about 780,000 distinct CDR3 sequences, around 20% seen once; the top ten hold approximately 11%. Germline CDR1 reads SGHAT; CDR2 reads FQNNGV. The CDR3 extends over 17 amino acids. V dropped 4 bases and J dropped 3; count of bases not matched to a gene: 7. Study-level points and caveats: The authors suggested that every seasonal influenza vaccination recruits few new T cells.

Sequencing was performed on PBMCs from blood, taken 5 days after vaccination. The chain carries TRBV11-2 and TRBJ2-3; 13 bases fit TRBD2. The sequence was obtained from a man between 50 and 59 years old who received an inactivated influenza vaccine. CDR3 region: CASSSGLAGLATDTQYF. The CDR3 nucleotides are TGTGCCAGCAGCTCGGGACTAGCGGGACTAGCGACAGATACGCAGTATTTT.